These 22 T cell receptor beta chains share one sample of origin, sequenced in a study of blood T cell repertoires in COVID-19. Measured with immunoSEQ multiplex PCR; TCRdb has only the in-frame clones, and not every one. The sample carries some 200,000 clones, 85% to 90% recorded once. The sample taken for sequencing was peripheral blood. These receptors were collected from a man older than 75 with acute or convalescent COVID-19.

This chain links TRBV3-1 (or the pseudogene TRBV3-2) with TRBJ1-5; D call uncertain. Trimming shortened V by 3 bases and J by 0 bases, and 9 bases separated the two germline ends. The CDR3 totals 15 residues. Germline V gene lookup returns CDR1 LGHDT and CDR2 YNNKEL (reference sequence). The CDR3 DNA reads as TGTGCCAGCAGCCAGGGGAGTTATAGCAATCAGCCCCAGCATTTT. Residues: CASSQGSYSNQPQHF.

This sequence joins TRBV7-5 and TRBJ2-1; TRBD2 is the table's D call and was not checked against the DNA. TRBV7-5 is given as a pseudogene. The CDR3 totals 18 residues. The CDR3 loop reads CVRSLEGLVADCTNEQFF. The DNA of the CDR3 is TGTGTCAGAAGCTTAGAGGGTCTAGTAGCGGACTGTACCAATGAGCAGTTCTTC.

This clone was detected only once. The rearrangement links TRBV3-1 (or the pseudogene TRBV3-2) to TRBJ2-2; the match to TRBD2 covers 9 bases. From germline, CDR1 is LGHDT and CDR2 YNNKEL (reference sequence). The CDR3 spans 15 residues. The J segment lost 6 bases and the V segment lost 3 bases, leaving 5 bases of the junction unmatched. The CDR3 sequence: CASSHGGRASGELFF. In DNA, the CDR3 is TGTGCCAGCAGCCACGGCGGGAGGGCTTCCGGGGAGCTGTTTTTT.

The V call is TRBV18, the J call TRBJ1-4; D not certain. The V end was cut by 0 bases, the J end by 4 bases, with 9 bases between. The CDR3 has 15 amino acids. Germline values: CDR1 KGHSH, CDR2 LQKENI. The CDR3 bases are TGTGCCAGCTCACCACCGTCGGGGAATAATGAAAAACTGTTTTTT. It codes for CASSPPSGNNEKLFF.

The chain employs TRBV18 and TRBJ2-5, with no clear D. Germline CDR1 is KGHSH and CDR2 is LQKENI. CDR3 length: 16 residues. V lost 0 bases and J 2 bases, leaving 13 bases between the germline ends. The CDR3, as DNA: TGTGCCAGCTCACCACCTAATTCGAGGCAGCAAGAGACCCAGTACTTC. This sequence encodes CASSPPNSRQQETQYF.

The V and J genes are TRBV19 and TRBJ2-1; TRBD2 matches at 13 bases. The germline CDR1 and CDR2 sequences are LNHDA and SQIVND (reference sequence). Unmatched junction bases numbered 16, after V lost 5 bases and J lost 0 bases. The CDR3 loop spans 21 amino acids. CDR3: CASSLQQLAGGFYRSYNEQFF. CDR3 in DNA: TGTGCCAGTAGTTTGCAACAACTAGCGGGAGGGTTTTATCGCTCCTACAATGAGCAGTTCTTC. The variable domain in full, with the rest retrieved from reference TRBV19 and TRBJ2-1, is DGGITQSPKYLFRKEGQNVTLSCEQNLNHDAMYWYRQDPGQGLRLIYYSQIVNDFQKGDIAEGYSVSREKKESFPLTVTSAQKNPTAFYLCASSLQQLAGGFYRSYNEQFFGPGTRLTVL.

The genes are TRBV6-4 and TRBJ2-7; TRBD1 might be the D (5 bases). There are 14 residues in the CDR3. Trimming removed 6 bases from V and 2 bases from J, with 14 bases in between. The germline V gene encodes CDR1 MRHNA and CDR2 SNTAGT. The CDR3 sequence: CASRPKTATYEQYF. The CDR3 coding sequence is TGTGCCAGCAGGCCGAAGACAGCAACCTACGAGCAGTACTTC.

As to this clone: One end of the junction varies from germline; a read error may be responsible. The chain combines TRBV3-1 (or the pseudogene TRBV3-2) with TRBJ1-6; no clear D. CDR3 size: 11 residues. Per the germline V gene, CDR1 is LGHDT and CDR2 is YNNKEL (reference sequence). In DNA, the CDR3 is TGTGCCAGCGGGCTCAATTCGCCCCTCCACTTT. It is translated as CASGLNSPLHF.

V is TRBV3-1 (or the pseudogene TRBV3-2) and J is TRBJ2-1, with 9 bases matching TRBD1. The V segment lost 0 bases and the J segment 5 bases; nucleotides outside the gene matches: 8. The CDR3 totals 17 residues. The germline V gene has CDR1 LGHDT and CDR2 YNNKEL (reference sequence). Here the CDR3 DNA reads TGTGCCAGCAGCCAAGATGGGACTGGACAGGGGAACAATGAGCAGTTCTTC. Its protein product is CASSQDGTGQGNNEQFF.

A few counts support this clone. The chain combines TRBV5-1 with TRBJ2-2; 8 bases agree with TRBD2. V was pared by 0 bases and J by 10 bases, with 5 bases of the junction left unmatched. Germline CDR1 SGHRS, CDR2 YFSETQ. The CDR3 length is 14 residues. The CDR3 DNA reads as TGCGCCAGCAGCTTGGACTCGACTAGCGCGGAGCTGTTTTTT. Its translation is CASSLDSTSAELFF.

The chain employs TRBV6-5 and TRBJ1-1; no firm D call. The V gene lost 7 bases and the J gene lost 4 bases, with 16 bases spanning the gap. Germline-derived CDR1 and CDR2 are MNHEY and SVGAGI. CDR3 length: 14 amino acids. CDR3 sequence (DNA): TGTGCCAGCAACTCAGACTTAATTGGCACTGAAGCTTTCTTT. It codes for CASNSDLIGTEAFF.

This clone was observed a single time. This chain links TRBV18 with TRBJ2-3; perhaps TRBD1 as D (5 bases). V was trimmed by 6 bases and J by 3 bases, leaving 16 bases between them. CDR3 size: 15 residues. CDR1 KGHSH and CDR2 LQKENI come from the germline V gene. The CDR3 region is CASSLQGLGTDTQYF. The CDR3, as DNA: TGTGCCAGCTCTCTCCAGGGTTTAGGGACAGATACGCAGTATTTT.

The chain links TRBV9 to TRBJ2-7; D may be TRBD2 (5 bases). The V and J ends lost 4 bases and 2 bases respectively, with 16 bases between them. The germline CDR1 and CDR2 sequences are SGDLS and YYNGEE. The CDR3 extends over 15 amino acids. In DNA form, the CDR3 reads TGTGCCAGCAGCCCCGACGGACTGACCACCTACGAGCAGTACTTC. Translated: CASSPDGLTTYEQYF.

The V call is TRBV7-2, the J call TRBJ2-7, with D perhaps TRBD1 (6 bases). This CDR3 is 15 amino acids long. Per germline, CDR1 SGHTA and CDR2 FQGNSA. Trimming removed 5 bases from V and 0 bases from J, with 14 bases in between. CDR3 nucleotides: TGTGCCAGCAGCCCGGACAGCCGGGACTCCTACGAGCAGTACGTC. Translation gives CASSPDSRDSYEQYV.

V gene TRBV28 combines with J gene TRBJ2-7, with 8 bases lining up with TRBD1. V was pared by 5 bases and J by 2 bases, with 8 bases of the junction left unmatched. Germline lookup yields CDR1 MDHEN and CDR2 SYDVKM. The CDR3 has 15 amino acids. The CDR3 spells CASSRQTGAAYEQYF. Here the CDR3 DNA reads TGTGCCAGCAGTCGACAGACAGGGGCGGCCTACGAGCAGTACTTC. The entire variable domain, with the rest obtained from reference TRBV28 and TRBJ2-7, is as follows: DVKVTQSSRYLVKRTGEKVFLECVQDMDHENMFWYRQDPGLGLRLIYFSYDVKMKEKGDIPEGYSVSREKKERFSLILESASTNQTSMYLCASSRQTGAAYEQYFGPGTRLTVT.

This chain connects TRBV10-3 to TRBJ2-7; no definite D call. The V end lost 8 bases, the J end lost 3 bases, and 11 bases lay between the germline ends. Per the germline V gene, CDR1 is ENHRY and CDR2 is SYGVKD. The CDR3 extends over 12 amino acids. The CDR3 reads CAIGPSVYEQYV. CDR3 nucleotide sequence: TGTGCCATCGGGCCCTCGGTCTACGAGCAGTACGTC.

In DNA form, the CDR3 reads TGTGCCAGCAGCCAAGATTGGAGCGGGAGTTACAATGAGCAGTTCTTC. Translating gives CASSQDWSGSYNEQFF. V gene TRBV4-2 combines with J gene TRBJ2-1, with TRBD2 matching 8 bases. Germline V lookup: CDR1 LGHNA, CDR2 YNFKEQ. CDR3 size: 16 residues. The trim removed 0 bases at V and 4 bases at J, leaving 5 bases unmatched.

V is TRBV24-1 and J is TRBJ2-3, with 8 bases fitting TRBD2. The junction had 7 bases not matched to a gene; V was cut back by 4 bases and J by 8 bases. The length of the CDR3 is 14 residues. Germline V gene sequence: CDR1 KGHDR, CDR2 SFDVKD. CDR3 amino acids: CATSEGVAGFTQYF. CDR3 nucleotides: TGTGCCACCAGTGAAGGGGTAGCGGGATTTACGCAGTATTTT.

In this sample, this clone turned up a few times. The V call is TRBV5-1, the J call TRBJ1-4; 7 positions match TRBD1. Germline CDR1 SGHRS, CDR2 YFSETQ. V dropped 0 bases and J dropped 5; count of bases not matched to a gene: 1. This CDR3 is built from 14 residues. The CDR3 nucleotides read TGCGCCAGCAGCTTGGGCAGGGGGAATGAAAAACTGTTTTTT. Translating gives CASSLGRGNEKLFF.

V gene TRBV6-1 combines with J gene TRBJ2-1; 8 nucleotides line up with TRBD1. V trimming: 2 bases; J trimming: 4 bases; junction bases outside the gene matches: 4. The CDR3 covers 15 residues. Germline loops: CDR1 MNHNS, CDR2 SASEGT. The CDR3 protein is CASSEMTGVYNEQFF. In DNA form, the CDR3 reads TGTGCCAGCAGTGAAATGACAGGGGTTTACAATGAGCAGTTCTTC.

V is TRBV27 and J is TRBJ2-5; 9 positions agree with TRBD1. The CDR3 totals 15 residues. CDR1 is MNHEY, CDR2 SMNVEV, per germline (reference sequence). The junction had 14 bases not matched to a gene; V was cut back by 6 bases and J by 9 bases. CDR3 sequence: CASRRGQGPFLAQYF. CDR3 nucleotides: TGTGCCAGCAGACGGGGACAGGGCCCTTTTCTGGCCCAGTACTTC.

This clone was detected once. The chain links TRBV3-1 (or the pseudogene TRBV3-2) to TRBJ1-2, with 7 bases fitting TRBD1. The J segment lost 5 bases and the V segment lost 4 bases, leaving 7 bases of the junction unmatched. The V gene's germline CDR1 is LGHDT and CDR2 YNNKEL (reference sequence). The CDR3 is made up of 14 amino acids. As DNA, the CDR3 is TGTGCCAGCAGCCTCAGGGGGTTACTATATGGCTACACCTTC. It codes for CASSLRGLLYGYTF.